The 27 T cell receptor beta chains reported below all come from one sample, sequenced in a study of shared clonotypes between healthy human individuals. Some clones are missing from TCRdb's copy, which holds only in-frame ones; the method was immunoSEQ multiplex PCR. The table lists approximately 2.1 million clones, 80% to 95% of them singletons. The source material was naive CD4+ T cells from PBMCs. As for subset: CD45RA+ positively selected. The receptors originated from a man in his late teens or twenties in good health. Some clones in this sample may be carry-over from other donors' samples.

The CDR3 loop reads CASSPRQGDGYTF. The CDR3 nucleotides are TGTGCCAGCAGCCCCCGACAGGGGGACGGCTACACCTTC. The chain has TRBV7-9 and TRBJ1-2; 9 bases are a match to TRBD1. The junction had 6 bases not matched to a gene; V was cut back by 5 bases and J by 8 bases. The germline CDR1 and CDR2 sequences are SEHNR and FQNEAQ (reference sequence). This CDR3 is 13 amino acids long.

The chain is built from TRBV4-1 and TRBJ2-3; the D gene is possibly TRBD2 (5 bases). The CDR3 loop spans 14 amino acids. CDR1 is MGHRA and CDR2 is YSYEKL in the germline V gene. Trimming took off 3 bases at V and 6 bases at J, with 13 bases between the two ends. This CDR3 is CASSHSRQRDTQYF. The CDR3 DNA reads as TGCGCCAGCAGCCACTCCCGTCAGCGGGATACGCAGTATTTT.

The chain carries TRBV5-4 and TRBJ2-1, with D perhaps matching TRBD2 (6 bases). The germline V gene has CDR1 SGHNT and CDR2 YYREEE (reference sequence). With 4 bases removed from V and 12 bases from J, the gap between germline ends came to 17 bases. The CDR3 is made up of 13 amino acids. The CDR3 region is CASSREGRAGQFF. CDR3 sequence (DNA): TGTGCCAGCAGCAGGGAAGGCAGAGCGGGGCAGTTCTTC.

This clone was picked up a small number of times. The chain links TRBV7-9 to TRBJ1-1; D possibly corresponds to TRBD1 (5 bases). The CDR3 has 14 amino acids. Germline loops: CDR1 SEHNR, CDR2 FQNEAQ (reference sequence). V was trimmed by 2 bases and J by 5 bases, leaving 12 bases between them. This CDR3 reads CASSLSAGQTEAFF. In nucleotides, the CDR3 is TGTGCCAGCAGCTTAAGTGCAGGGCAGACTGAAGCTTTCTTT.

To note about this clone: This specimen includes other DNA sequences encoding the same CDR3. CDR3: CASSFEGTEAFF. In DNA, the CDR3 is TGCGCCAGCAGCTTTGAGGGGACTGAAGCTTTCTTT. This chain uses TRBV5-1 with TRBJ1-1, with a tentative D call TRBD1 (5 bases). The V gene lost 2 bases and the J gene lost 5 bases, with 7 bases spanning the gap. The CDR3 is 12 amino acids. Germline V gives CDR1 SGHRS, CDR2 YFSETQ.

The chain joins TRBV6-1 to TRBJ1-2, with D perhaps matching TRBD1 (6 bases). This CDR3 has 14 amino acids. V lost 2 bases, J lost 8 bases, and 15 bases lay in between. Per the germline V gene, CDR1 is MNHNS and CDR2 is SASEGT. This chain's CDR3 is CASSELDRRSGYTF. The CDR3 DNA reads TGTGCCAGCAGTGAACTAGACAGGAGGAGCGGCTACACCTTC.

The chain is built from TRBV7-2 and TRBJ2-3; D unclear. CDR3 length: 14 amino acids. V lost 2 bases and J 3 bases, leaving 9 bases between the germline ends. The V gene's germline CDR1 is SGHTA and CDR2 FQGNSA. CDR3 bases: TGTGCCAGCAGCTTAAACGGAAGAACAGATACGCAGTATTTT. This translates into CASSLNGRTDTQYF.

This clone was observed a handful of times. The rearrangement joins TRBV18 to TRBJ1-1, with D possibly matching TRBD1 (6 bases). Trimming cost V 3 bases and J 0 bases, with 32 bases left between them. CDR3 length equals 22 residues. Germline V gene sequence: CDR1 KGHSH, CDR2 LQKENI. Written as DNA, the CDR3 is TGTGCCAGCTCACCTTCGATAAAATTCACAGGGTTTCCGAAGGTTATGAACACTGAAGCTTTCTTT. Translated: CASSPSIKFTGFPKVMNTEAFF.

The chain joins TRBV28 to TRBJ1-2; TRBD1 is a possible D gene (5 bases). The CDR3 loop spans 14 amino acids. Trimming shortened V by 4 bases and J by 8 bases, and 17 bases separated the two germline ends. Per the germline V gene, CDR1 is MDHEN and CDR2 is SYDVKM. The CDR3 spells CASSSPVGVEGYTF. CDR3 bases: TGTGCCAGCAGTTCCCCGGTGGGGGTGGAAGGCTACACCTTC.

The V call is TRBV11-1, the J call TRBJ2-5, with 7 bases lining up with TRBD1. V lost 5 bases and J lost 5; bases outside the gene matches: 8. The CDR3 covers 14 residues. Germline CDR1 reads SGHAT; CDR2 reads FQDESV (reference sequence). The chain's CDR3 is CASSPRGIRETQYF. CDR3 coding DNA: TGTGCCAGCAGCCCCAGGGGGATCCGGGAGACCCAGTACTTC.

The rearrangement links TRBV28 to TRBJ1-2; no clear D. CDR1 and CDR2 (germline): MDHEN, SYDVKM. V was pared by 5 bases and J by 4 bases, with 32 bases between. The length of the CDR3 is 20 residues. The CDR3 sequence: CASSQRQESARLKLGYGYTF. The CDR3 DNA reads TGTGCCAGCAGTCAAAGGCAAGAGTCGGCCAGGCTAAAGTTAGGCTATGGCTACACCTTC.

The table lists this clone with a count of one. The genes are TRBV18 and TRBJ2-1; the match to TRBD2 covers 15 bases. V gave up 6 bases and J gave up 9 bases; unmatched junction bases: 6. Germline assignment: CDR1 KGHSH and CDR2 LQKENI. The CDR3 contains 15 residues. The CDR3 DNA sequence: TGTGCCAGCTCCCAGGGACTAGCGGGAGGAATTGAGCAGTTCTTC. Encoded protein: CASSQGLAGGIEQFF.

In DNA, the CDR3 is TGTGCCAGCAACTCAGGGAGGCAGACCCAGTACTTC. Amino acid sequence: CASNSGRQTQYF. The J gene is TRBJ2-5, the V gene TRBV28; weak D call: TRBD2 (6 bases). The CDR3 is 12 residues long. The V gene lost 7 bases and the J gene lost 6 bases, with 12 bases spanning the gap. Germline loops: CDR1 MDHEN, CDR2 SYDVKM.

Concerning this clone: The sample carries other DNA sequences with the same CDR3. The CDR3 sequence is CASSLREGLEQYF. The CDR3 DNA sequence: TGCGCCAGCAGCCTGCGGGAGGGCCTCGAGCAGTACTTC. This rearrangement joins TRBV5-1 to TRBJ2-7; 9 bases fit TRBD2. The CDR3 totals 13 residues. The germline V gene encodes CDR1 SGHRS and CDR2 YFSETQ. V shed 4 bases, J shed 6 bases, and the junction held 5 bases outside the gene matches. The whole variable domain, filled in from reference TRBV5-1 and TRBJ2-7, reads KAGVTQTPRYLIKTRGQQVTLSCSPISGHRSVSWYQQTPGQGLQFLFEYFSETQRNKGNFPGRFSGRQFSNSRSEMNVSTLELGDSALYLCASSLREGLEQYFGPGTRLTVT.

This clone was seen a single time. V gene TRBV27 combines with J gene TRBJ2-2, with D perhaps TRBD2 (6 bases). From germline, CDR1 is MNHEY and CDR2 SMNVEV (reference sequence). V was pared by 5 bases and J by 7 bases, with 17 bases between. The CDR3 consists of 15 residues. CDR3 nucleotides: TGTGCCAGCAGTAGACTAGACATAAAACTCGGGGAGCTGTTTTTT. This gives the protein CASSRLDIKLGELFF.

The rearrangement uses TRBV28 and TRBJ1-5, with D tentatively TRBD1 (6 bases). The CDR3 totals 15 residues. The V and J ends lost 6 bases and 6 bases respectively, with 18 bases between them. The germline gives CDR1 MDHEN, CDR2 SYDVKM. CDR3 bases: TGTGCCAGCAGCCTACAGGGACGAGGGGGTCAGCCCCAGCATTTT. Encoded protein: CASSLQGRGGQPQHF.

This clone was detected once. The chain joins TRBV2 to TRBJ2-3; D may be TRBD1 (5 bases). The CDR3 is 14 residues long. The germline V and J ends were trimmed by 6 bases and 6 bases, with 16 bases remaining between them. Germline lookup yields CDR1 SNHLY and CDR2 FYNNEI. The CDR3 loop is CASSRVYEYDTQYF. The CDR3 bases are TGTGCCAGCAGCAGGGTTTATGAGTACGATACGCAGTATTTT.

The chain joins TRBV9 to TRBJ2-7; D call uncertain. V lost 0 bases to trimming and J lost 4 bases, with 20 bases between them. This CDR3 region has 17 residues. Germline CDR1 is SGDLS and CDR2 is YYNGEE. CDR3 region: CASSVGWALDRGYEQYF. DNA for the CDR3: TGTGCCAGCAGCGTAGGGTGGGCTCTTGATCGTGGGTACGAGCAGTACTTC.

The J gene is TRBJ2-1, the V gene TRBV6-1, with D uncertain. V was trimmed by 6 bases and J by 3 bases, leaving 9 bases between them. The CDR3 runs 13 residues. Germline V lookup: CDR1 MNHNS, CDR2 SASEGT. The CDR3 DNA reads TGTGCCAGCAGCAAGCAGAGCTACAATGAGCAGTTCTTC. This sequence encodes CASSKQSYNEQFF.

V usage is TRBV4-1 and J usage is TRBJ2-3; D is possibly TRBD1 (5 bases). The germline V gene encodes CDR1 MGHRA and CDR2 YSYEKL. V dropped 3 bases and J dropped 2 bases, with 18 bases sitting between them. The CDR3 has 17 amino acids. The CDR3 loop is CASSQGRGAAVTDTQYF. For the CDR3, the DNA is TGCGCCAGCAGCCAGGGAAGGGGCGCGGCAGTCACAGATACGCAGTATTTT.

J is TRBJ2-2 and V is TRBV11-2; TRBD2 matches at 10 bases. V was clipped by 2 bases and J by 6 bases; unmatched bases: 12. This CDR3 comprises 18 residues. Germline lookup yields CDR1 SGHAT and CDR2 FQNNGV. CDR3 DNA sequence: TGTGCCAGCAGCTTAAAGTCCCAAGCGGGAGGGCCAGCCGGGGAGCTGTTTTTT. This translates into CASSLKSQAGGPAGELFF.

V usage is TRBV7-3 and J usage is TRBJ1-1, with 9 nucleotides matching TRBD1. The CDR3 has 14 amino acids. J gave up 4 bases and V 5 bases, and 5 bases lay outside the gene matches. The V gene's germline CDR1 is SGHTA and CDR2 FQGTGA. CDR3 coding DNA: TGTGCCAGCAGCCCACAGGGGGCCGTCACTGAAGCTTTCTTT. It is translated as CASSPQGAVTEAFF.

Concerning this clone: Distinct nucleotide sequences in the sample also encode this CDR3. Here the CDR3 DNA reads TGCGCCAGCAGCTTTGGGACAGAAGAGACCCAGTACTTC. Translated: CASSFGTEETQYF. This chain joins TRBV5-1 and TRBJ2-5, with 7 bases matching TRBD1. The V segment lost 2 bases and the J segment 3 bases; nucleotides outside the gene matches: 1. The CDR3 loop spans 13 amino acids. Germline CDR1 SGHRS, CDR2 YFSETQ.

The chain links TRBV5-8 to TRBJ1-5; D unresolved. The V and J ends lost 0 bases and 4 bases respectively, with 11 bases between them. CDR1 and CDR2 (germline): SGHTS, YDEGEE. The CDR3 covers 15 residues. The CDR3 DNA reads TGTGCCAGCAGCTTGGGGACGGAGGCAAATCAGCCCCAGCATTTT. It codes for CASSLGTEANQPQHF.

The table lists this clone with a count of one. The chain has TRBV27 and TRBJ2-1; 8 bases agree with TRBD1. V lost 4 bases and J lost 6; bases outside the gene matches: 5. The CDR3 is made up of 14 amino acids. The germline CDR1 and CDR2 sequences are MNHEY and SMNVEV (reference sequence). Here the CDR3 DNA reads TGTGCCAGCAGTTCGGACAGGGTTTTCAATGAGCAGTTCTTC. Translation gives CASSSDRVFNEQFF.

Points on this clone: Other DNA sequences within the sample encode an identical CDR3. This rearrangement joins TRBV18 to TRBJ1-1; D might be TRBD1 (6 bases). The V end was cut by 2 bases, the J end by 3 bases, with 13 bases between. This CDR3 comprises 15 residues. Germline lookup yields CDR1 KGHSH and CDR2 LQKENI. This CDR3 reads CASSPRQGLDTEAFF. The CDR3 DNA is TGTGCCAGCTCACCAAGGCAGGGGTTGGACACTGAAGCTTTCTTT.

The J gene is TRBJ2-5, the V gene TRBV5-1, with 10 bases matching TRBD2. The CDR3 spans 14 residues. Germline lookup yields CDR1 SGHRS and CDR2 YFSETQ. With 4 bases clipped from V and 4 bases from J, the junction kept 4 bases outside the gene matches. CDR3 region: CASSPSGSRETQYF. The CDR3 region has the DNA TGCGCCAGCAGCCCTAGCGGGAGTCGAGAGACCCAGTACTTC.